The 27 T cell receptor beta chains listed next were all sequenced from one sample in a study of T cell repertoires in cytomegalovirus infection. TCRdb reprocessed the reads with MiXCR, giving one entry per CDR3 protein. Of some 180,000 distinct CDR3 sequences in the sample, about 15% were seen once. Material: CD8+ T cells from PBMCs. These receptors were obtained from a human donor in good health (CMV status not recorded). Some clones in this sample may be carry-over from other donors' samples.

This clonotype was seen a few times. CDR3 DNA: TGCAGTGCTAGAGATAAACAGACAGGTGCCTATAATTCACCCCTCCACTTT. The encoded protein is CSARDKQTGAYNSPLHF. The rearrangement joins TRBV20-1 to TRBJ1-6; perhaps TRBD1 as D (6 bases). V lost 0 bases and J lost 2, with 14 bases in between. Germline CDR1 is DFQATT and CDR2 is SNEGSKA (reference sequence). The length of the CDR3 is 17 residues.

The CDR3 DNA sequence: TGCAGTGCTACTGACAGGGAAGACGGGGAGCTGTTTTTT. Its translation is CSATDREDGELFF. The genes are TRBV20-1 and TRBJ2-2; 7 bases are a match to TRBD1. The CDR3 loop spans 13 amino acids. J was trimmed by 7 bases and V by 4 bases; bases with no gene match: 6. From germline, CDR1 is DFQATT and CDR2 SNEGSKA (reference sequence).

V gene TRBV9 combines with J gene TRBJ1-5; unclear D gene. Germline CDR1 reads SGDLS; CDR2 reads YYNGEE. The ends were cut back, 0 bases at V and 9 bases at J, with 13 bases in the middle. The CDR3 extends over 14 amino acids. The DNA for the CDR3 is TGTGCCAGCAGCGTAGAAGATGGCTTTTGGCCCCAGCATTTT. Translation gives CASSVEDGFWPQHF.

This sequence joins TRBV6-2 or TRBV6-3 and TRBJ2-1; 11 nucleotides align to TRBD2. V dropped 4 bases and J dropped 4; count of bases not matched to a gene: 3. This CDR3 has 15 residues. Germline V gene sequence: CDR1 MNHEY, CDR2 SVGEGT. The CDR3 loop is CASSLLAGEYNEQFF. In nucleotides, the CDR3 is TGTGCCAGCAGTTTACTAGCGGGGGAGTACAATGAGCAGTTCTTC.

This clonotype was seen more than once but under ten times. One end of the junction does not line up with germline, which may come from a read error. The chain employs TRBV7-6 and TRBJ2-3, with D uncertain. CDR3 size: 14 residues. The V gene's germline CDR1 is SGHVS and CDR2 FNYEAQ. The CDR3 sequence is CASSPSSGTDTQYF. CDR3 in DNA: TGTGCTAGCAGCCCCTCCTCCGGCACAGATACGCAGTATTTT.

This clonotype was seen more than once but under ten times. The chain uses TRBV7-2 and TRBJ2-3; D ambiguous. Deletions cut 5 bases from V and 0 bases from J, with 6 bases between. CDR1 SGHTA and CDR2 FQGNSA come from the germline V gene. The CDR3 totals 13 residues. The DNA of the CDR3 is TGTGCCAGCAGCGCCCCGAGCACAGATACGCAGTATTTT. Translated: CASSAPSTDTQYF.

J is TRBJ2-2 and V is TRBV7-8, with 7 nucleotides matching TRBD1. The CDR3 consists of 15 residues. J gave up 1 base and V 5 bases, and 4 bases lay outside the gene matches. CDR1 SGHVS and CDR2 FQNEAQ come from the germline V gene. The CDR3 nucleotides are TGTGCCAGCAGCGTCGGGACAGTGAACACCGGGGAGCTGTTTTTT. It specifies CASSVGTVNTGELFF.

This clonotype was picked up a small number of times. CDR3 protein: CASSSGTGRFYEQYF. The CDR3 bases are TGTGCCAGCAGCTCCGGGACAGGGAGGTTTTACGAGCAGTACTTC. The chain is built from TRBV6-2 or TRBV6-3 and TRBJ2-7; 9 nucleotides align to TRBD1. The CDR3 totals 15 residues. With V trimmed by 6 bases and J by 4 bases, 10 bases remained unmatched. The germline gives CDR1 MNHEY, CDR2 SVGEGT.

This clonotype was counted between two and nine times. J is TRBJ2-7 and V is TRBV6-2 or TRBV6-3, with 7 bases that match TRBD1. The CDR3 has 19 amino acids. Germline CDR1 MNHEY, CDR2 SVGEGT. Trimming at V came to 2 bases and at J to 3 bases, leaving 19 bases not matched to a gene. Here the CDR3 reads CASSYGTTWTGQPLYEQYF. The DNA for the CDR3 is TGTGCCAGCAGTTACGGAACCACCTGGACAGGTCAACCTCTCTACGAGCAGTACTTC.

As regards this clonotype: At one end the junction does not follow the germline gene, possibly because of a read error. This chain uses TRBV7-9 with TRBJ2-5, with D perhaps matching TRBD1 (5 bases). CDR1 is SEHNR and CDR2 is FQNEAQ in the germline V gene (reference sequence). CDR3 length equals 13 residues. DNA for the CDR3: TGTGCCAGCAGCCCCAAAGGGGATCAGAGTTCGGACTTC. It specifies CASSPKGDQSSDF.

Here the CDR3 reads CASSLGHSTGELFF. DNA for the CDR3: TGTGCCAGCAGCTTAGGGCATAGCACCGGGGAGCTGTTTTTT. This chain uses TRBV7-6 with TRBJ2-2; D unclear. The germline gives CDR1 SGHVS, CDR2 FNYEAQ. With 1 base removed from V and 4 bases from J, the gap between germline ends came to 7 bases. This CDR3 region has 14 residues.

Only a few counts were recorded for this clonotype. The V gene is TRBV4-2, the J gene TRBJ2-5; the D gene is possibly TRBD1 (5 bases). CDR1 is LGHNA, CDR2 YNFKEQ, per germline. The CDR3 length is 15 residues. V was pared by 3 bases and J by 2 bases, with 13 bases between. The CDR3 DNA follows: TGTGCCAGCAGCCATAAAAGGGGCCAGCAAGAGACCCAGTACTTC. Translated, it gives CASSHKRGQQETQYF.

J is TRBJ2-1 and V is TRBV7-2; 9 bases are shared with TRBD1. This CDR3 has 17 amino acids. The germline gives CDR1 SGHTA, CDR2 FQGNSA. V lost 0 bases and J lost 1; bases outside the gene matches: 4. As DNA, the CDR3 is TGTGCCAGCAGCTTAGCGCCGGGACAGGGATCCTACAATGAGCAGTTCTTC. This translates into CASSLAPGQGSYNEQFF.

This chain joins TRBV9 and TRBJ2-1; 7 bases fit TRBD2. The ends lost 3 bases at V and 6 bases at J; junction bases unmatched: 9. The germline V gene has CDR1 SGDLS and CDR2 YYNGEE. The CDR3 contains 15 residues. In nucleotides, the CDR3 is TGTGCCAGCAGCGAGGCCCGTGGGGGGGGCAATGAGCAGTTCTTC. This encodes CASSEARGGGNEQFF.

The chain has TRBV19 and TRBJ1-5, with D possibly being TRBD1 (5 bases). CDR1 and CDR2 (germline): LNHDA, SQIVND (reference sequence). Between the trimmed V and J ends, which lost 7 bases and 6 bases, there was a span of 13 bases. This CDR3 spans 13 amino acids. The CDR3, as DNA: TGTGCCAGTACTCCTTGGGGGACTCAGCCCCAGCATTTT. Translating it yields CASTPWGTQPQHF. The entire variable domain, with the rest obtained from reference TRBV19 and TRBJ1-5, is as follows: DGGITQSPKYLFRKEGQNVTLSCEQNLNHDAMYWYRQDPGQGLRLIYYSQIVNDFQKGDIAEGYSVSREKKESFPLTVTSAQKNPTAFYLCASTPWGTQPQHFGDGTRLSIL.

The V and J genes are TRBV20-1 and TRBJ2-7, with 8 bases aligning to TRBD1. The CDR3 spans 11 residues. V lost 6 bases, J lost 5 bases, and 3 bases stayed unmatched. The V gene's germline CDR1 is DFQATT and CDR2 SNEGSKA (reference sequence). The CDR3 reads CSAWTGNEQYF. The CDR3 DNA reads as TGCAGTGCGTGGACAGGGAACGAGCAGTACTTC.

J is TRBJ1-1 and V is TRBV19, with D tentatively TRBD1 (6 bases). The germline V gene has CDR1 LNHDA and CDR2 SQIVND (reference sequence). The CDR3 contains 15 residues. Deletions cut 4 bases from V and 7 bases from J, with 19 bases between. CDR3 coding DNA: TGTGCCAGTAGTAACACCCAATACAGGGCTGATGAAGCTTTCTTT. This encodes CASSNTQYRADEAFF. Combining the CDR3 with reference TRBV19 and TRBJ1-1 gives the whole variable domain DGGITQSPKYLFRKEGQNVTLSCEQNLNHDAMYWYRQDPGQGLRLIYYSQIVNDFQKGDIAEGYSVSREKKESFPLTVTSAQKNPTAFYLCASSNTQYRADEAFFGQGTRLTVV.

A few counts support this clonotype. This chain links TRBV7-8 with TRBJ1-2; no reliable D call. Per germline, CDR1 SGHVS and CDR2 FQNEAQ. This CDR3 region has 16 residues. V lost 1 base to trimming and J lost 2 bases, with 14 bases between them. This CDR3 is CASSLGSPGQNYGYTF. The CDR3 DNA is TGTGCCAGCAGCTTAGGTAGCCCCGGCCAGAACTATGGCTACACCTTC.

In its sample, this clonotype was seen a few times. V usage is TRBV7-2 and J usage is TRBJ2-5, with 9 positions matching TRBD1. The CDR3 extends over 16 amino acids. The germline CDR1 and CDR2 sequences are SGHTA and FQGNSA. V gave up 5 bases and J gave up 5 bases; unmatched junction bases: 12. In nucleotides, the CDR3 is TGTGCCAGCAGCCTAAGAAGGACAGGGGATAGGGAGACCCAGTACTTC. Protein sequence: CASSLRRTGDRETQYF.

Only a few counts were recorded for this clonotype. This chain joins TRBV7-2 and TRBJ1-1; D is undetermined. Trimming took 0 bases from V and 4 from J, leaving 6 bases between them. CDR1 is SGHTA and CDR2 is FQGNSA in the germline V gene. The CDR3 runs to 13 residues. For the CDR3, the DNA is TGTGCCAGCAGCTTAGCGTACAGCACTGAAGCTTTCTTT. Translation: CASSLAYSTEAFF.

There are a few counts of this clonotype. The V call is TRBV6-2 or TRBV6-3, the J call TRBJ1-6, with D possibly matching TRBD1 (6 bases). Looked up from germline, CDR1 is MNHEY and CDR2 is SVGEGT. Trimming pared 6 bases from V and 8 bases from J, leaving 20 bases between. The CDR3 has 16 amino acids. The CDR3 DNA is TGTGCCAGCAGCTCACAGGGAAGCCAGCGCGATTCACCCCTCCACTTT. Translation: CASSSQGSQRDSPLHF.

There are a few counts of this clonotype. The J gene is TRBJ2-3, the V gene TRBV27; the match to TRBD1 covers 9 bases. In germline, CDR1 is MNHEY, CDR2 SMNVEV (reference sequence). J gave up 4 bases and V 4 bases, and 3 bases lay outside the gene matches. There are 14 residues in the CDR3. This chain's CDR3 is CASSSWTGADTQYF. DNA of the CDR3: TGTGCCAGCAGTTCCTGGACAGGGGCAGATACGCAGTATTTT.

The table lists this clonotype with a few counts. This sequence may be a read error, since a much larger clone differs from it by one base. The genes are TRBV6-6 and TRBJ1-1; D unclear. This CDR3 has 12 amino acids. Trimming stripped 0 bases from V and 4 bases from J, with 3 bases between. CDR1 MNHNY and CDR2 SVGAGI come from the germline V gene (reference sequence). CDR3 residues: CASSYSTTEAFF. The CDR3 DNA follows: TGTGCCAGCAGTTACTCGACCACTGAAGCTTTCTTT.

The chain has TRBV7-2 and TRBJ2-3; the match to TRBD1 covers 8 bases. This CDR3 is built from 19 residues. The V gene end was trimmed by 0 bases and the J gene end by 2 bases; junction bases not matched to a gene: 13. Germline-derived CDR1 and CDR2 are SGHTA and FQGNSA. CDR3 nucleotide sequence: TGTGCCAGCAGCTTAGCGTTAGCAGGGGGCTTAGTTTACACAGATACGCAGTATTTT. Translating gives CASSLALAGGLVYTDTQYF.

This clonotype has ten or more counts. This chain uses TRBV7-8 with TRBJ2-1, with 7 bases that match TRBD1. Germline V gene sequence: CDR1 SGHVS, CDR2 FQNEAQ. The trim removed 5 bases at V and 8 bases at J, leaving 12 bases unmatched. CDR3 length equals 15 residues. This chain's CDR3 is CASSQGQVLWDEQFF. The DNA for the CDR3 is TGTGCCAGCAGCCAAGGACAGGTCCTATGGGATGAGCAGTTCTTC.

This chain joins TRBV20-1 and TRBJ2-6; 7 bases match TRBD1. In germline, CDR1 is DFQATT, CDR2 SNEGSKA (reference sequence). With V trimmed by 6 bases and J by 0 bases, 8 bases remained unmatched. CDR3 size: 16 residues. The chain's CDR3 is CSADREFTSGANVLTF. In DNA, the CDR3 is TGCAGTGCCGACAGGGAATTTACCTCTGGGGCCAACGTCCTGACTTTC.

This clonotype appeared a single time. This rearrangement joins TRBV7-6 to TRBJ2-7; 10 bases agree with TRBD2. Germline-derived CDR1 and CDR2 are SGHVS and FNYEAQ. J was trimmed by 6 bases and V by 5 bases; bases with no gene match: 4. CDR3 length: 13 residues. CDR3 coding DNA: TGTGCCAGCAGCCTTAGCGGGGGGTCCGAGCAGTACTTC. This gives the protein CASSLSGGSEQYF.